This T cell receptor beta chain was observed in a study of response to subunit inactivated influenza vaccine. General study findings and limits: The study's authors posited that every seasonal influenza vaccination enlists few new T cells.

There are a few counts of this clonotype. Its specificity is unknown. One entry per CDR3 protein, called by TCRdb with MiXCR from the RT-PCR reads. The sample comprises more than 600,000 distinct CDR3 sequences, about 18% of which are singletons, and 11% rests with the top ten. The CDR3 sequence is 13 residues long. CDR1 SGHRS and CDR2 YFSETQ come from the germline V gene. Trimming removed 4 bases at V and 4 bases at J, with 11 bases between. The source material was PBMCs from blood, sampled more than 4 days after vaccination. The chain uses TRBV5-1 and TRBJ1-1; the D is unclear. The TCR originated in a man between 45 and 60 years old who received an inactivated influenza vaccine. In DNA, the CDR3 is TGCGCCAGCAGCCCCGGACGGAGCACTGAAGCTTTCTTT. Translating it yields CASSPGRSTEAFF.